Listed here are 17 T cell receptor beta chains from one sample, sequenced in a study of TIL therapy for anti-PD-1-resistant metastatic lung cancer. Time point reported: pre-treatment sample, taken before nivolumab and TIL therapy. This was the immunoSEQ v3 assay. Sequencing used immunoSEQ multiplex PCR; TCRdb keeps in-frame clones, though not all of them. The table includes about 60,000 clones, around 87% detected once. This specimen consisted of blood, obtained at baseline. The receptors shown here come from a person between 25 and 80 years old with non-small cell lung cancer.

J is TRBJ2-5 and V is TRBV25-1; the match to TRBD1 covers 10 bases. The CDR3 is made up of 13 amino acids. Germline V lookup: CDR1 MGHDK, CDR2 SYGVNS. The J segment lost 5 bases and the V segment lost 6 bases, leaving 3 bases of the junction unmatched. CDR3 nucleotides: TGTGCCAGCAGCGACAGGGGGCTGGAGACCCAGTACTTC. Translating it yields CASSDRGLETQYF.

The genes are TRBV5-1 and TRBJ2-2, with D hard to call. V lost 4 bases, J lost 0 bases, and 7 bases lay in between. This CDR3 contains 14 residues. CDR1 is SGHRS, CDR2 YFSETQ, per germline. The CDR3 is CASSEAANTGELFF. CDR3 nucleotide sequence: TGCGCCAGCAGCGAGGCAGCGAACACCGGGGAGCTGTTTTTT. Full variable domain (rest looked up from reference TRBV5-1 and TRBJ2-2): KAGVTQTPRYLIKTRGQQVTLSCSPISGHRSVSWYQQTPGQGLQFLFEYFSETQRNKGNFPGRFSGRQFSNSRSEMNVSTLELGDSALYLCASSEAANTGELFFGEGSRLTVL.

J is TRBJ2-5 and V is TRBV2, with TRBD1 matching over 11 bases. CDR3 length: 15 residues. The J segment lost 4 bases and the V segment lost 4 bases, leaving 5 bases of the junction unmatched. Germline CDR1 is SNHLY and CDR2 is FYNNEI. CDR3 sequence (DNA): TGTGCCAGCAGTGGAGGGGACAGGGGGTCAGAGACCCAGTACTTC. Translating gives CASSGGDRGSETQYF.

The rearrangement links TRBV4-1 to TRBJ1-5; D perhaps matches TRBD1 (5 bases). The CDR3 is 15 amino acids. The ends were cut back, 1 base at V and 0 bases at J, with 7 bases in the middle. Germline V gene lookup returns CDR1 MGHRA and CDR2 YSYEKL. Here the CDR3 reads CASSQVQGSNQPQHF. The CDR3 DNA follows: TGCGCCAGCAGCCAAGTGCAGGGTAGCAATCAGCCCCAGCATTTT.

The rearrangement uses TRBV5-1 and TRBJ2-7; 13 nucleotides align to TRBD2. The CDR3 has 15 residues. J gave up 7 bases and V 3 bases, and 7 bases lay outside the gene matches. CDR1 is SGHRS and CDR2 is YFSETQ in the germline V gene. The CDR3 DNA sequence: TGCGCCAGCAGCTGGACTAGCGGGGGAAACCGGGAGCAGTACTTC. Encoded protein: CASSWTSGGNREQYF.

CDR3 residues: CASSQLGQPNEKLFF. CDR3 sequence (DNA): TGTGCCAGCAGCCAACTGGGACAGCCGAATGAAAAACTGTTTTTT. The rearrangement uses TRBV4-2 and TRBJ1-4, with 7 bases aligning to TRBD1. The V gene's germline CDR1 is LGHNA and CDR2 YNFKEQ. The length of the CDR3 is 15 residues. Losses at the gene ends were 2 bases for V and 5 bases for J; bases not matched to a gene: 5.

This chain joins TRBV15 and TRBJ2-6; 9 bases are shared with TRBD1. This CDR3 region has 18 residues. The V and J ends lost 5 bases and 0 bases, in that order; junction bases with no gene match: 8. Germline assignment: CDR1 LNHNV and CDR2 YYDKDF (reference sequence). DNA for the CDR3: TGTGCCACCAGCCCCCGGGACAGGGTGATCTCTGGGGCCAACGTCCTGACTTTC. This codes for CATSPRDRVISGANVLTF. Full variable domain (rest looked up from reference TRBV15 and TRBJ2-6): DAMVIQNPRYQVTQFGKPVTLSCSQTLNHNVMYWYQQKSSQAPKLLFHYYDKDFNNEADTPDNFQSRRPNTSFCFLDIRSPGLGDTAMYLCATSPRDRVISGANVLTFGAGSRLTVL.

The chain has TRBV3-1 (or the pseudogene TRBV3-2) and TRBJ1-1; unclear D gene. The V end was cut by 4 bases, the J end by 5 bases, with 17 bases between. Looked up from germline, CDR1 is LGHDT and CDR2 is YNNKEL (reference sequence). The CDR3 contains 15 residues. CDR3 sequence: CASSPLPWEGTEAFF. The CDR3 nucleotides are TGTGCCAGCAGCCCCCTTCCTTGGGAGGGTACTGAAGCTTTCTTT.

This rearrangement joins TRBV9 to TRBJ2-3, with TRBD2 matching over 9 bases. After removal of 0 bases from V and 2 bases from J, the junction contained 7 bases not matched to a gene. The CDR3 has 17 residues. Germline V gives CDR1 SGDLS, CDR2 YYNGEE. CDR3 coding DNA: TGTGCCAGCAGCGTAGGGCCTAGCGGGGACTTCACAGATACGCAGTATTTT. Translation gives CASSVGPSGDFTDTQYF.

The chain uses TRBV7-2 and TRBJ1-2, with D possibly being TRBD1 (6 bases). The germline CDR1 and CDR2 sequences are SGHTA and FQGNSA. CDR3 length: 14 residues. V dropped 1 base and J dropped 8 bases, with 14 bases sitting between them. This chain's CDR3 is CASSLEAGVWGYTF. CDR3 DNA sequence: TGTGCCAGCAGCTTAGAGGCAGGGGTATGGGGCTACACCTTC.

CDR3 protein: CASSQTGWTEAFF. As DNA, the CDR3 is TGTGCCAGCAGCCAGACAGGGTGGACTGAAGCTTTCTTT. J is TRBJ1-1 and V is TRBV27; 7 bases fit TRBD1. Looked up from germline, CDR1 is MNHEY and CDR2 is SMNVEV (reference sequence). There are 13 residues in the CDR3. The V and J ends lost 6 bases and 5 bases, in that order; junction bases with no gene match: 6.

This chain connects TRBV6-6 to TRBJ2-7, with 10 bases identical to TRBD1. This CDR3 is 12 amino acids long. Per the germline V gene, CDR1 is MNHNY and CDR2 is SVGAGI (reference sequence). J lost 3 bases, V lost 8 bases, and 1 base had no gene match. For the CDR3, the DNA is TGTGCCAGCGGGACAGGGGTCTACGAGCAGTACTTC. It yields the protein CASGTGVYEQYF.

J is TRBJ2-2 and V is TRBV7-9, with a possible D match to TRBD2 (6 bases). Germline V gene data show CDR1 as SEHNR and CDR2 as FQNEAQ (reference sequence). The CDR3 has 16 amino acids. With 4 bases removed from V and 7 bases from J, the gap between germline ends came to 19 bases. CDR3 DNA: TGTGCCAGCAGCTCCCTCGGCGGGGCGCCCAACGGGGAGCTGTTTTTT. This translates into CASSSLGGAPNGELFF.

The chain employs TRBV19 and TRBJ1-1; 9 bases are a match to TRBD1. With 3 bases clipped from V and 11 bases from J, the junction kept 7 bases outside the gene matches. The CDR3 has 13 amino acids. The germline V gene encodes CDR1 LNHDA and CDR2 SQIVND (reference sequence). CDR3 residues: CASSILGQGRAFF. The CDR3 DNA reads TGTGCCAGTAGTATCCTGGGACAGGGTCGGGCTTTCTTT.

V is TRBV6-6 and J is TRBJ1-1; 8 bases are shared with TRBD1. The CDR3 is 14 amino acids. Germline CDR1 and CDR2: MNHNY and SVGAGI (reference sequence). CDR3 in amino acids: CAAVKGTGNTEAFF. The CDR3 nucleotides read TGTGCAGCAGTTAAGGGGACAGGGAACACTGAAGCTTTCTTT.

The gene calls are TRBV7-9 and TRBJ1-3, with D unresolved. V lost 2 bases to trimming and J lost 8 bases, with 10 bases between them. The CDR3 has 13 residues. The germline V gene has CDR1 SEHNR and CDR2 FQNEAQ (reference sequence). The CDR3 DNA reads TGTGCCAGCAGCTTATGGGCGGAGGACACCATATATTTT. This sequence encodes CASSLWAEDTIYF.

This clone came up once. The chain joins TRBV4-2 to TRBJ2-3; the D gene is possibly TRBD2 (6 bases). Looked up from germline, CDR1 is LGHNA and CDR2 is YNFKEQ. This CDR3 region has 16 residues. V was clipped by 0 bases and J by 1 base, with 11 bases between them. DNA of the CDR3: TGTGCCAGCAGCCAAGAATACGGACTACGCACAGATACGCAGTATTTT. Protein: CASSQEYGLRTDTQYF.